The clone carrying this T cell receptor (beta chain) has more than one count but fewer than ten. The method was immunoSEQ multiplex PCR; TCRdb's version includes in-frame clones alone and lacks a portion of them. This sample carries around 300,000 clones, 86% of them seen once, and the ten largest clones take about 2.7%. This entry is derived from a study of blood T cell repertoires in COVID-19. Clinical history as reported by participants underpinned cohort assignment. Recovered status in Cohort 3 required two negative PCRs, clearance, or symptom resolution. Germline values: CDR1 SGHTS, CDR2 YDEGEE. The junction had 12 bases not matched to a gene; V was cut back by 3 bases and J by 0 bases. The CDR3 has 19 amino acids.

Source material: PBMCs or T cells enriched from blood (not recorded which). The sequence was obtained from a young woman who had recovered from COVID-19. V usage is TRBV5-8 and J usage is TRBJ2-2; 9 bases agree with TRBD1. The CDR3 sequence is CASSYIRGGQGTNTGELFF. CDR3 bases: TGTGCCAGCAGCTATATTCGAGGGGGACAGGGAACGAACACCGGGGAGCTGTTTTTT.